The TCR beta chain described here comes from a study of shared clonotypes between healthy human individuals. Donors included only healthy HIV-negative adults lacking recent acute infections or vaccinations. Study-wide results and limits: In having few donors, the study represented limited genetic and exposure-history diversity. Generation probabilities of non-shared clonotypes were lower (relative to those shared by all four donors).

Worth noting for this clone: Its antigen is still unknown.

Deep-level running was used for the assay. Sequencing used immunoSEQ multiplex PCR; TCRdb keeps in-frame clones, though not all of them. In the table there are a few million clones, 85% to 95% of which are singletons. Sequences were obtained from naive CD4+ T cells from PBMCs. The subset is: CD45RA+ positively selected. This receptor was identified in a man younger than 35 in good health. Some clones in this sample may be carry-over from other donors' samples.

The CDR3 DNA follows: TGTGCCATCAGTGGGAGACAGGGAGCCTTTACTAACTATGGCTACACCTTC. Translating it yields CAISGRQGAFTNYGYTF. This rearrangement joins TRBV10-3 to TRBJ1-2; TRBD1 agrees at 7 bases. Trimming removed 4 bases from V and 0 bases from J; junction bases left unmatched: 11. CDR1 is ENHRY, CDR2 SYGVKD, per germline. The CDR3 runs 17 residues.